This entry is about one TCR beta chain. Germline CDR1 reads SGDLS; CDR2 reads YYNGEE. Trimming removed 10 bases from V and 3 bases from J, with 16 bases in between. The CDR3 is 14 residues long. As processed by the authors: Estimated nucleated cell counts came from reference gene primer amplification. Sequencing was performed with immunoSEQ multiplex PCR; in TCRdb, only in-frame clones are kept and a portion is missing. Clonal size and the V and J genes are those of that table, whereas D and trimming came from the DNA. The sample carries about 390,000 clones, 70% to 90% recorded once. This record belongs to a study of blood T cell repertoires in COVID-19. About the research overall: COVID-19 samples collected from the United States, Italy and Spain covered acute and convalescent phases.

The specimen sequenced was peripheral blood. The source is a woman aged 55-69 years with COVID-19, enrolled during active disease. The chain employs TRBV9 and TRBJ2-2; D may be TRBD1 (6 bases). CDR3 sequence: CASGTLKDTGELFF. CDR3 nucleotide sequence: TGTGCCTCCGGGACATTAAAGGACACCGGGGAGCTGTTTTTT.